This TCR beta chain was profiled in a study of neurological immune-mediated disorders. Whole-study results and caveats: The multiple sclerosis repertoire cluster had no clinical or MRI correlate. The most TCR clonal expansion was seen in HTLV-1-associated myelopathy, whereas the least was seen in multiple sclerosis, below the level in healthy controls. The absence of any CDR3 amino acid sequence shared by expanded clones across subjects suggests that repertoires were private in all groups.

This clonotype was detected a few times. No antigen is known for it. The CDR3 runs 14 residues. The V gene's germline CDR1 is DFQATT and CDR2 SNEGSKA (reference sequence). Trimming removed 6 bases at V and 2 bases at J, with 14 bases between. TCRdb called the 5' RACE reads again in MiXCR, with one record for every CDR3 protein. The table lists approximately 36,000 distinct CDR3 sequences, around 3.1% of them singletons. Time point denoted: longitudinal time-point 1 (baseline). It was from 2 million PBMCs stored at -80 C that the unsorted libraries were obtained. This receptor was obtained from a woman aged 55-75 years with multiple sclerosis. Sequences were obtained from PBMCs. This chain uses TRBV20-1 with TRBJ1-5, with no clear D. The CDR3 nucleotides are TGCAGTGCCCGGGATGAGAAGGGCAATCAGCCCCAGCATTTT. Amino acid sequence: CSARDEKGNQPQHF.